The clone carrying this T cell receptor beta chain was counted a single time. Its antigen is currently unknown. PCR primers comprised 60 Vbeta and 13 Jbeta primers. The data were produced by immunoSEQ multiplex PCR, yet TCRdb's version contains in-frame clones alone and is incomplete. In the table there are roughly 110,000 clones, around 77% of which are singletons. This entry belongs to a study of cytomegalovirus exposure and HLA in healthy donors. Points from the study as a whole: In a later analysis, most CMV-associated TCR beta chains appeared HLA-restricted.

The CDR3 runs 16 residues. The germline V gene has CDR1 KGHSH and CDR2 LQKENI. V dropped 2 bases and J dropped 4; count of bases not matched to a gene: 9. The origin of this receptor is a woman aged 25-40 years in good health and CMV-seropositive. The V and J genes are TRBV18 and TRBJ2-3, with 7 bases matching TRBD2. Material for sequencing was PBMCs. CDR3 sequence reads: CASSPTGQAGADTQYF. The CDR3 DNA reads as TGTGCCAGCTCACCAACCGGGCAGGCGGGGGCAGATACGCAGTATTTT.